This TCR beta chain was observed in a study of blood T cell repertoires in COVID-19. Across the whole study: Both acute and convalescent COVID-19 samples were obtained from the United States, Italy and Spain.

Only in-frame clones appear in the TCRdb table, and some are missing; sequencing was by immunoSEQ multiplex PCR. The sample has about 180,000 clones; about 82% are singletons. In germline, CDR1 is MGHRA, CDR2 YSYEKL. V was trimmed by 4 bases and J by 4 bases, leaving 16 bases between them. This CDR3 comprises 15 residues. The chain has TRBV4-1 and TRBJ2-5; a possible D gene is TRBD2 (6 bases). The TCR originated in a man aged 65 to 85 with active or convalescent COVID-19. Sequenced: peripheral blood. CDR3 in amino acids: CASSPYERVGETQYF. CDR3 in DNA: TGCGCCAGCAGCCCATACGAGCGGGTAGGAGAGACCCAGTACTTC.